These 24 T cell receptor beta chains share one sample of origin, sequenced in a study of blood T cell repertoires in COVID-19. TCRdb keeps only in-frame clones here, not all; method: immunoSEQ multiplex PCR. There are about 190,000 clones in the sample; 88% occur only once, and around 4.8% lies in the top ten. The specimen was peripheral blood. The receptors here all came from a human donor in a cohort sampled during active COVID-19.

V gene TRBV2 combines with J gene TRBJ2-5, with 10 bases fitting TRBD2. J was trimmed by 6 bases and V by 6 bases; bases with no gene match: 7. This CDR3 has 14 amino acids. CDR1 is SNHLY and CDR2 is FYNNEI in the germline V gene. Here the CDR3 reads CASSVGLAVQTQYF. The CDR3 DNA reads TGTGCCAGCAGCGTTGGACTAGCGGTACAGACCCAGTACTTC.

This clone showed up many times. The V gene is TRBV5-1, the J gene TRBJ1-5; a weak D match, TRBD1 (6 bases). The CDR3 runs 16 residues. Trimming left V 2 bases short and J 5 bases short, with 17 bases between. Germline CDR1 and CDR2: SGHRS and YFSETQ. The DNA for the CDR3 is TGCGCCAGCAGCTTTCTCGAGGCAGGGGCGGATCAGCCCCAGCATTTT. It codes for CASSFLEAGADQPQHF.

This chain joins TRBV5-5 and TRBJ2-2; 8 bases fit TRBD2. Trimming cost V 2 bases and J 6 bases; bases outside gene matches: 3. The germline V gene encodes CDR1 SGHKS and CDR2 YYEKEE (reference sequence). The CDR3 totals 14 residues. This CDR3 reads CASSFTGGAGELFF. The CDR3 bases are TGTGCCAGCAGCTTTACGGGAGGGGCCGGGGAGCTGTTTTTT. Filled out from reference TRBV5-5 and TRBJ2-2, the complete variable domain reads DAGVTQSPTHLIKTRGQQVTLRCSPISGHKSVSWYQQVLGQGPQFIFQYYEKEERGRGNFPDRFSARQFPNYSSELNVNALLLGDSALYLCASSFTGGAGELFFGEGSRLTVL.

The chain employs TRBV6-4 and TRBJ2-2, with D possibly being TRBD2 (5 bases). CDR3 size: 15 residues. CDR1 and CDR2 from the germline V gene are MRHNA and SNTAGT. V was shortened by 10 bases and J by 5 bases, with 20 bases between the two germline ends. The CDR3 reads CATNVSASRTGELFF. The CDR3 nucleotides read TGTGCCACAAACGTAAGTGCTAGCCGTACCGGGGAGCTGTTTTTT.

This clone has just one count. The CDR3 sequence: CASSLEILAYEQFF. The CDR3, as DNA: TGTGCCAGCAGCTTAGAAATACTAGCGTATGAGCAGTTCTTC. The chain employs TRBV11-2 and TRBJ2-1; 7 bases map to TRBD2. CDR3 length: 14 residues. The V segment lost 0 bases and the J segment 8 bases; nucleotides outside the gene matches: 4. In germline, CDR1 is SGHAT, CDR2 FQNNGV.

The chain uses TRBV7-2 and TRBJ2-4, with 15 bases fitting TRBD2. J was trimmed by 0 bases and V by 1 base; bases with no gene match: 4. The CDR3 sequence is 19 residues long. Germline assignment: CDR1 SGHTA and CDR2 FQGNSA. CDR3 amino acids: CASSLEGLAGGLAKNIQYF. The CDR3 bases are TGTGCCAGCAGCTTAGAGGGACTAGCGGGAGGACTAGCCAAAAACATTCAGTACTTC. The full variable domain, in which reference TRBV7-2 and TRBJ2-4 provide the parts outside the CDR3, is GAGVSQSPSNKVTEKGKDVELRCDPISGHTALYWYRQSLGQGLEFLIYFQGNSAPDKSGLPSDRFSAERTGGSVSTLTIQRTQQEDSAVYLCASSLEGLAGGLAKNIQYFGAGTRLSVL.

The chain is built from TRBV7-2 and TRBJ2-5; possible D gene TRBD2, 6 bases. V was pared by 3 bases and J by 5 bases, with 10 bases between. Germline V gene data show CDR1 as SGHTA and CDR2 as FQGNSA. The CDR3 is made up of 13 amino acids. CDR3 bases: TGTGCCAGCAGCTTGAACGGAGGGGAGACCCAGTACTTC. It translates to CASSLNGGETQYF. The complete variable domain, with remaining parts taken from reference TRBV7-2 and TRBJ2-5, reads GAGVSQSPSNKVTEKGKDVELRCDPISGHTALYWYRQSLGQGLEFLIYFQGNSAPDKSGLPSDRFSAERTGGSVSTLTIQRTQQEDSAVYLCASSLNGGETQYFGPGTRLLVL.

The V call is TRBV6-5, the J call TRBJ2-7, with D tentatively TRBD1 (6 bases). V lost 10 bases to trimming and J lost 12 bases, with 25 bases between them. Germline CDR1 MNHEY, CDR2 SVGAGI. This CDR3 contains 13 residues. The CDR3 DNA sequence: TGTGCCACCATGGAGACCTCGGACAGTTCACTGTACTTC. Amino acids: CATMETSDSSLYF.

The gene calls are TRBV3-1 (or the pseudogene TRBV3-2) and TRBJ2-6; 12 bases line up with TRBD2. This CDR3 has 17 residues. Unmatched junction bases numbered 3, after V lost 4 bases and J lost 2 bases. The germline gives CDR1 LGHDT, CDR2 YNNKEL (reference sequence). CDR3 bases: TGTGCCAGCAGCCGGACTAGCGGGGCGCCTGGGGCCAACGTCCTGACTTTC. Translated, it gives CASSRTSGAPGANVLTF.

This rearrangement joins TRBV9 to TRBJ2-1; D may be TRBD2 (6 bases). With 3 bases removed from V and 10 bases from J, the gap between germline ends came to 23 bases. Germline V gene sequence: CDR1 SGDLS, CDR2 YYNGEE. This CDR3 has 16 residues. CDR3: CASSGTTGRPVEEQFF. CDR3 DNA: TGTGCCAGCAGCGGGACTACGGGACGCCCCGTGGAGGAGCAGTTCTTC.

The rearrangement uses TRBV6-5 and TRBJ1-3; perhaps TRBD1 as D (6 bases). Germline CDR1 MNHEY, CDR2 SVGAGI. The length of the CDR3 is 15 residues. V was shortened by 6 bases and J by 0 bases, with 12 bases between the two germline ends. Written as DNA, the CDR3 is TGTGCCAGCAGCCCACAGGGTTACTCTGGAAACACCATATATTTT. Translated: CASSPQGYSGNTIYF.

The V and J genes are TRBV18 and TRBJ1-4, with unresolved D. The germline gives CDR1 KGHSH, CDR2 LQKENI. V lost 1 base to trimming and J lost 0 bases, with 9 bases between them. The CDR3 loop spans 16 amino acids. CDR3 DNA sequence: TGTGCCAGCTCACCACGCCAGGCTGCAACTAATGAAAAACTGTTTTTT. This translates into CASSPRQAATNEKLFF.

The chain is built from TRBV3-1 (or the pseudogene TRBV3-2) and TRBJ2-7; no reliable D call. V lost 1 base and J lost 6, with 7 bases in between. The length of the CDR3 is 12 residues. Germline V gene data show CDR1 as LGHDT and CDR2 as YNNKEL (reference sequence). CDR3 sequence reads: CASSQGLSEQYF. The CDR3 DNA reads TGTGCCAGCAGCCAAGGGTTGAGCGAGCAGTACTTC.

V is TRBV2 and J is TRBJ1-4; D perhaps matches TRBD1 (6 bases). The germline gives CDR1 SNHLY, CDR2 FYNNEI. Trimming shortened V by 9 bases and J by 1 base, and 9 bases separated the two germline ends. The CDR3 totals 13 residues. Here the CDR3 DNA reads TGTGCCAGTATCAGGGGAACTAATGAAAAACTGTTTTTT. Translated: CASIRGTNEKLFF.

The chain joins TRBV24-1 to TRBJ2-7; TRBD2 agrees at 8 bases. The CDR3 contains 14 residues. The trim removed 3 bases at V and 8 bases at J, leaving 8 bases unmatched. From germline, CDR1 is KGHDR and CDR2 SFDVKD. CDR3 region: CATSDTGGNTKQYF. CDR3 DNA sequence: TGTGCCACCAGTGATACGGGAGGGAATACGAAGCAGTACTTC.

The chain combines TRBV7-2 with TRBJ2-1, with TRBD2 matching over 10 bases. In germline, CDR1 is SGHTA, CDR2 FQGNSA. The CDR3 is 18 amino acids. Germline trimming cut 2 bases from V and 7 bases from J; bases unmatched to any gene: 14. CDR3 sequence reads: CASSLRGGAGGPTNEQFF. CDR3 DNA: TGTGCCAGCAGCTTACGGGGGGGAGCGGGAGGGCCTACGAATGAGCAGTTCTTC.

This chain links TRBV24-1 with TRBJ2-1, with 9 bases fitting TRBD1. The CDR3 extends over 15 amino acids. CDR1 and CDR2 from the germline V gene are KGHDR and SFDVKD. Trimming removed 3 bases from V and 8 bases from J; junction bases left unmatched: 7. The chain's CDR3 is CATSDPGQGRDEQFF. Written as DNA, the CDR3 is TGTGCCACCAGTGATCCCGGACAGGGGAGGGATGAGCAGTTCTTC.

The chain employs TRBV28 and TRBJ2-1; 9 nucleotides agree with TRBD2. V gave up 4 bases and J gave up 12 bases; unmatched junction bases: 13. The CDR3 is 15 residues long. Looked up from germline, CDR1 is MDHEN and CDR2 is SYDVKM. CDR3 sequence: CASSYSGRKGTGQFF. The CDR3, as DNA: TGTGCCAGCAGTTATAGCGGGAGAAAAGGGACTGGGCAGTTCTTC.

This chain uses TRBV19 with TRBJ1-2; 7 nucleotides agree with TRBD1. With 4 bases clipped from V and 4 bases from J, the junction kept 6 bases outside the gene matches. Germline V gives CDR1 LNHDA, CDR2 SQIVND (reference sequence). This CDR3 contains 14 residues. The CDR3 DNA reads as TGTGCCAGTAGTAGAGGACAGGCGTCCTATGGCTACACCTTC. It specifies CASSRGQASYGYTF.

The chain links TRBV5-6 to TRBJ1-1; the D is unclear. Trimming removed 0 bases from V and 7 bases from J, with 13 bases in between. This CDR3 is built from 14 residues. CDR1 is SGHDT, CDR2 YYEEEE, per germline. CDR3 protein: CASSLGRPAGEAFF. The DNA of the CDR3 is TGTGCCAGCAGCTTGGGTCGGCCAGCAGGTGAAGCTTTCTTT.

This rearrangement joins TRBV2 to TRBJ2-2; D is perhaps TRBD1 (5 bases). Germline V CDR1 and CDR2: SNHLY, FYNNEI. The CDR3 has 11 amino acids. The V end lost 6 bases, the J end lost 7 bases, and 6 bases lay between the germline ends. As DNA, the CDR3 is TGTGCCAGCAGAGACAGCGGGGAGCTGTTTTTT. Its protein product is CASRDSGELFF.

The chain carries TRBV2 and TRBJ1-1; tentative D call: TRBD1 (6 bases). Between the trimmed V and J ends, which lost 7 bases and 7 bases, there was a span of 16 bases. Germline loops: CDR1 SNHLY, CDR2 FYNNEI. The length of the CDR3 is 13 residues. CDR3 loop: CASKGQSTGEAFF. The CDR3 nucleotides read TGTGCCAGCAAAGGACAGTCAACGGGTGAAGCTTTCTTT.

In DNA, the CDR3 is TGCGCCAGCAGCTTGGCAGGGGCCAACGTCCTGACTTTC. It is translated as CASSLAGANVLTF. The chain is built from TRBV5-1 and TRBJ2-6; the D is unclear. From germline, CDR1 is SGHRS and CDR2 YFSETQ. The CDR3 is 13 amino acids. Trimming removed 0 bases from V and 4 bases from J, with 2 bases in between.

The chain carries TRBV27 and TRBJ2-7, with D maybe TRBD1 (6 bases). Trimming removed 5 bases at V and 11 bases at J, with 19 bases between. CDR3 length: 13 amino acids. From germline, CDR1 is MNHEY and CDR2 SMNVEV (reference sequence). The CDR3 here is CASSAGQTRKKYF. CDR3 nucleotides: TGTGCCAGCAGTGCCGGACAGACTCGGAAAAAGTACTTC.